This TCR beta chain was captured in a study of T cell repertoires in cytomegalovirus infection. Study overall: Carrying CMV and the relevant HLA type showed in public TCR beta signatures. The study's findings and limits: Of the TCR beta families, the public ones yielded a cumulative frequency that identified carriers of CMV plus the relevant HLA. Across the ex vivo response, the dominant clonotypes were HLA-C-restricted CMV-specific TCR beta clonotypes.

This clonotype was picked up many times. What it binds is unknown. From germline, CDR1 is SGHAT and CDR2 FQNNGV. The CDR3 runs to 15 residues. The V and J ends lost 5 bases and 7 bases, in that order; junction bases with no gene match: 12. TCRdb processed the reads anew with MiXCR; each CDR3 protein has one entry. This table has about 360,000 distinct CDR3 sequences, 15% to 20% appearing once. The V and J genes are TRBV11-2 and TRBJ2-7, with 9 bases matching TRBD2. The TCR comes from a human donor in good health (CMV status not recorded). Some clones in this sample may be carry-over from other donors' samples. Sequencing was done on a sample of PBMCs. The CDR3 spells CASSQDGGGAREQYF. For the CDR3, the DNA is TGTGCCAGCAGCCAAGACGGCGGGGGGGCGAGGGAGCAGTACTTC.